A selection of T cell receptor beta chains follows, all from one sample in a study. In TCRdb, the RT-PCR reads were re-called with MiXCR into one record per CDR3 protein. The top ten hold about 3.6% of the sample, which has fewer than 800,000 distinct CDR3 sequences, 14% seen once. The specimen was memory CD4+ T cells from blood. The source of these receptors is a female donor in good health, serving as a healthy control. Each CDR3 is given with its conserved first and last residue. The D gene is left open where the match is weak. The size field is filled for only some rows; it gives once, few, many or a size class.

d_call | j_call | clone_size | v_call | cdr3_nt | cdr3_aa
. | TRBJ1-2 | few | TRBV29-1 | TGCAGCGTTGAAGACCACTGGGCCTTC | CSVEDHWAF
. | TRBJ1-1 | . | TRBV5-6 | TGTGCCAGCAGCTTGGCCGCTTGGATCACTGAAGCTTTCTTT | CASSLAAWITEAFF
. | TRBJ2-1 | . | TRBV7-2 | TGTGCCAGCAGCCCGTTCTACGATACCTACAATGAGCAGTTCTTC | CASSPFYDTYNEQFF
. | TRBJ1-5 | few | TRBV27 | TGTGCCAGCAGGCCCACAGGGTTAGTCGATCAGCCCCAGCATTTT | CASRPTGLVDQPQHF
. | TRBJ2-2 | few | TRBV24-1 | TGTGCCACCGCGGGGAGGCGGACCGCGGGTGGTAACACCGGGGAGCTGTTTTTT | CATAGRRTAGGNTGELFF
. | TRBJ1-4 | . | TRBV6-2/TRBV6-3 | TGTGCCAGCAGGGGCGGAATTTATGAAAAACTGTTTTTT | CASRGGIYEKLFF
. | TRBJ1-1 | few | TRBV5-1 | TGCGCCAGCAGCCAGCGATCGGACCTAGCTGAAGCTTTCTTT | CASSQRSDLAEAFF
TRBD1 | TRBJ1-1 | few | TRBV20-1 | TGCAGTGCTAGAGGGACAGGGGGCGTCTACACTGAAGCTTTCTTT | CSARGTGGVYTEAFF
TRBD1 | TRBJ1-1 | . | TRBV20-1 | TGCAGTGCCAGCTGCACAGGGGATACTAGCACTGAAGCTTTTTTT | CSASCTGDTSTEAFF
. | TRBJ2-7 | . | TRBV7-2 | TGTGCCAGCAGCTTAGTATTAGGAGGGGGATCCTACGAGCAGTACTTC | CASSLVLGGGSYEQYF
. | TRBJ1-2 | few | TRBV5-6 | TGTGCCAGCAGCCTCGGAGCCGGTTCTAACTATGGCTACACCTTC | CASSLGAGSNYGYTF
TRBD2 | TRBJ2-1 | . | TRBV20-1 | TGCAGTGCTAGACTAGCGGGGAATTTTTACAATGAGCAGTTCTTC | CSARLAGNFYNEQFF
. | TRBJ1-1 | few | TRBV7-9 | TGTGCCAGCAGCTGGAACACGAACACTGAAGCTTTCTTT | CASSWNTNTEAFF
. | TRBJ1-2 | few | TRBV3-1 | TGTGCCAGCAGCCAAGGGACAGTAAACTATGGCTACACCTTC | CASSQGTVNYGYTF
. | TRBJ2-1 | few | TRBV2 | TGTGCCAGCAGTCGAGGGCAGGGTGGCAATGAGCAGTTCTTC | CASSRGQGGNEQFF
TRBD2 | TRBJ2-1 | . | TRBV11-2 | TGTGCCAGCAGCTTAGACAGGCTAGCGGGAGGGGGTGAGCAGTTCTTC | CASSLDRLAGGGEQFF
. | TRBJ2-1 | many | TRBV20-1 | TGCAGTGCTAGAGATCGGCGAAACAATGAGCAGTTCTTC | CSARDRRNNEQFF
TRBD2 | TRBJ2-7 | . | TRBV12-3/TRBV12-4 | TGTGCCAGCGCGGCGGGAGGGCCGTACGAGCAGTACTTC | CASAAGGPYEQYF
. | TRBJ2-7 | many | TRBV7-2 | TGTGCCAGCAGCGCCAGCGGAGGGACCTACGAGCAGTACTTC | CASSASGGTYEQYF
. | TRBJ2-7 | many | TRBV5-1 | TGCGCCAGCAGCTTGGAAACAGACAGCGAGCAGTACTTC | CASSLETDSEQYF
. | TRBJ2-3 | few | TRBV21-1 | TGTGCCAGCACACCGTACGGCGGGGGGATGACAGATACGCAGTATTTT | CASTPYGGGMTDTQYF
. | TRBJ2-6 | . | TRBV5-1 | TGCGCCAGCACTCCACTGACAGGTTCATCTAGGGCCAACGTCCTGACTTTC | CASTPLTGSSRANVLTF
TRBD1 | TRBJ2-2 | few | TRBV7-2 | TGTGCCAGCAGGCAGGGGGCCACGAACACCGGGGAGCTGTTTTTT | CASRQGATNTGELFF
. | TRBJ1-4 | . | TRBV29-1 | TGCAGCGTGACCACAGGGCCCAACCTTGCAACTAATGAAAAACTGTTTTTT | CSVTTGPNLATNEKLFF
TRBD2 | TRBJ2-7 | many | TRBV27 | TGTGCCAGCAGGCGGGAGAGAGGCGAGCAGTACTTC | CASRRERGEQYF
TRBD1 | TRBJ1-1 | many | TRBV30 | TGTGCCTGGAGTTTCGGGACAGGCTACACTGAAGCTTTCTTT | CAWSFGTGYTEAFF
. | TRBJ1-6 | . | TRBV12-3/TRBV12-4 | TGTGCCAGCACGTGGAGCTCCTATAATTCACCCCTCCACTTT | CASTWSSYNSPLHF
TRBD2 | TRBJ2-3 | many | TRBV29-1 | TGCAGCGTTGAACTCCCAGCGGGAGGGGTCACAGATACGCAGTATTTT | CSVELPAGGVTDTQYF
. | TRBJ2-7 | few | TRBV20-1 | TGCAGTGCTACCGGTACAGAGATCTACGAGCAGTACTTC | CSATGTEIYEQYF
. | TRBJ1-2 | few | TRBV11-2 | TGTGCCAGCAGCCCCTTTACGGCAGGAGGTGGCTACACCTTC | CASSPFTAGGGYTF
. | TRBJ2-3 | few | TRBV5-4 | TGTGCCAGCACCCCCGTAATCTCACAAAGCACAGATACGCAGTATTTT | CASTPVISQSTDTQYF
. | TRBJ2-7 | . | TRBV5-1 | TGCGCCAGCAGCTTGGGGGCCATGAGCGGCGCCTACGAGCAGTACTTC | CASSLGAMSGAYEQYF
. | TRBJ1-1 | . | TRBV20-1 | TGCAGTTCCTCATACCGATCTGAAGCTTTCTTT | CSSSYRSEAFF
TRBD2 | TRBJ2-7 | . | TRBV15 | TGTGCCACCAGCAGAGGGACTAGCGGGAACGAGCAGTACTTC | CATSRGTSGNEQYF
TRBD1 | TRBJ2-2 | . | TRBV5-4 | TGTGCCAGCAGCTTGGATCCAAGGACAGGGGGAAGCGGGGAGCTGTTTTTT | CASSLDPRTGGSGELFF
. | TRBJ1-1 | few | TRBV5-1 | TGCGCCAGCAGCTTGGAACCGGGGGCAAGTACTGAAGCTTTCTTT | CASSLEPGASTEAFF
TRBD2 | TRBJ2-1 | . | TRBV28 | TGTGCCAGCAGCCAACAACTAGCGCTCCTTCTCTACAATGAGCAGTTCTTC | CASSQQLALLLYNEQFF
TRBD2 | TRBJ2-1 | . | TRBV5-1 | TGCGCCAGCAGCTTGGAAGGGCCAGGGAGGGGCAATGAGCAGTTCTTC | CASSLEGPGRGNEQFF
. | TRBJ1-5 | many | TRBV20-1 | TGCAGTGCTAGAGTACCCCGCGGGGCGGGCGGCAATCAGCCCCAGCATTTT | CSARVPRGAGGNQPQHF
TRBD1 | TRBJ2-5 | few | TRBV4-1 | TGCGCCAGCAGCCCCACCCCCACAGGGGGAACTAGAGAGACCCAGTACTTC | CASSPTPTGGTRETQYF
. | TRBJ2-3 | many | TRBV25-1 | TGTGCCAGCAGTGTGGAGGTTGTCAATACGCAGTATTTT | CASSVEVVNTQYF
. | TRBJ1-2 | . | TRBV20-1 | TGCAGTGCTAGTCTAGGGGACTATGGCTACACCTTC | CSASLGDYGYTF
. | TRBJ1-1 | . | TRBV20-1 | TGCAGTGCTAGAGAAATCGACAGGAACACTGAAGCTTTCTTT | CSAREIDRNTEAFF
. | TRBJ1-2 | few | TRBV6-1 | TGTGCCACCAGCGACCATAACTATGGCTACACCTTC | CATSDHNYGYTF